The rows below give T cell receptor beta chains drawn from one sample of a study of cytomegalovirus exposure and HLA in healthy donors. Produced via immunoSEQ multiplex PCR; TCRdb's table is partial and in-frame only. The sample shows around 140,000 clones, around 80% of them seen only once. The sequenced sample was PBMCs. These receptors originate from a female donor in good health and CMV-seronegative. The CDR3 runs from the conserved cysteine through the conserved F or W.

CDR3 protein: CSVESPDTRQETQYF
CDR3 length: 15
J gene: TRBJ2-5
V gene: TRBV29-1

CDR3 protein: CASSDSLSEQFF
CDR3 length: 12
J gene: TRBJ2-1
V gene: TRBV9

CDR3 protein: CAISDLDRVNGNTEAFF
CDR3 length: 17
J gene: TRBJ1-1
V gene: TRBV10-3

CDR3 protein: CASSIRTSGSVYTQYF
CDR3 length: 16
J gene: TRBJ2-3
V gene: TRBV21-1

CDR3 protein: CASSTPSGSHINEQFF
CDR3 length: 16
J gene: TRBJ2-1
V gene: TRBV19

CDR3 protein: CASSHTGISGNTIYF
CDR3 length: 15
J gene: TRBJ1-3
V gene: TRBV16

CDR3 protein: CSSSLLVVEQFF
CDR3 length: 12
J gene: TRBJ2-1
V gene: TRBV7-9

CDR3 protein: CASSEGLGTDTQYF
CDR3 length: 14
J gene: TRBJ2-3
V gene: TRBV6-1

CDR3 protein: CASSFGSGQAGYEQYF
CDR3 length: 16
J gene: -
V gene: TRBV27

CDR3 protein: CASSLTRVGGFGYTF
CDR3 length: 15
J gene: TRBJ1-2
V gene: TRBV5-4

CDR3 protein: CASSQSVRYTEAFF
CDR3 length: 14
J gene: TRBJ1-1
V gene: TRBV7-2

CDR3 protein: CASSRGGSSYNEQFF
CDR3 length: 15
J gene: TRBJ2-1
V gene: TRBV19

CDR3 protein: CASSLGDRGYEQYF
CDR3 length: 14
J gene: -
V gene: TRBV7-7

CDR3 protein: CAWSPPTGRPEAFF
CDR3 length: 14
J gene: TRBJ1-1
V gene: TRBV30

CDR3 protein: CASREYRPRSGQIYYGYTF
CDR3 length: 19
J gene: TRBJ1-2
V gene: TRBV6-1

CDR3 protein: CASSQGIYRGQSETQYF
CDR3 length: 17
J gene: TRBJ2-5
V gene: TRBV4-2

CDR3 protein: CASSQGYPGLAGGTDTQYF
CDR3 length: 19
J gene: TRBJ2-3
V gene: TRBV14

CDR3 protein: CASTLGLGVYEQYF
CDR3 length: 14
J gene: TRBJ2-7
V gene: TRBV7-8

CDR3 protein: CASSIDRTSTDTQYF
CDR3 length: 15
J gene: TRBJ2-3
V gene: TRBV2

CDR3 protein: CAISPKTGDEQFF
CDR3 length: 13
J gene: TRBJ2-1
V gene: TRBV10-3

CDR3 protein: CASHAEGLSGANVLTF
CDR3 length: 16
J gene: TRBJ2-6
V gene: TRBV2

CDR3 protein: CASSFSVSDLEKLFF
CDR3 length: 15
J gene: TRBJ1-4
V gene: TRBV28

CDR3 protein: CASSSYATNEKLFF
CDR3 length: 14
J gene: TRBJ1-4
V gene: TRBV28

CDR3 protein: CASSLDPLGNTIYF
CDR3 length: 14
J gene: TRBJ1-3
V gene: TRBV11-2

CDR3 protein: CASSLLAGASGNYGYTF
CDR3 length: 17
J gene: TRBJ1-2
V gene: TRBV7-6

CDR3 protein: CASSPTPQETQYF
CDR3 length: 13
J gene: TRBJ2-5
V gene: TRBV7-3